Listed here is a single TCR beta chain. Antigen unknown. Every immunoSEQ plate was one replicate of a subset's evenly spread DNA. As handled by the study authors: From ImmunoSEQ came sequences covering only the junction and carrying no quality scores, so filtering differed. Sequencing was performed with immunoSEQ multiplex PCR; in TCRdb, only in-frame clones are kept and a portion is missing. From that table come the V and J calls and clone size; the DNA was used to work out D and trimming. The sample has around 1.9 million clones; 85% to 95% are singletons. This specimen belongs to a study of shared clonotypes between healthy human individuals. In the study overall: Contributing individuals were two females and a few males aged 18 to 49. The study, taken as a whole, reports: Shared clonotypes: about 5% naive CD4, around 4% naive CD8, about 2.4% memory CD4, about 0.41% memory CD8.

The germline gives CDR1 ENHRY, CDR2 SYGVKD. CDR3 size: 16 residues. Trimming removed 10 bases from V and 8 bases from J; junction bases left unmatched: 15. Naive CD8 cells, CD45RO-negative and positively selected for CCR7, excluded terminally differentiated effector memory CD45RA+ cells. This receptor was obtained from a man aged 18-30 years in good health. Some clones in this sample may be carry-over from other donors' samples. Sequencing used naive CD8+ T cells from PBMCs. The chain couples TRBV10-3 to TRBJ2-1, with 12 positions matching TRBD2. The DNA for the CDR3 is TGTGCCACCAATAGGGAGACTAGCGGGAGAAGCTATGAGCAGTTCTTC. This gives the protein CATNRETSGRSYEQFF.